The 20 T cell receptor beta chains reported below all come from one sample, sequenced in a study of shared clonotypes between healthy human individuals. Naive CD8 cells, CD45RO-negative and positively selected for CCR7, excluded terminally differentiated effector memory CD45RA+ cells. Sequenced by immunoSEQ multiplex PCR; TCRdb stores in-frame clones only, minus some. The table shows a few million clones, with 80% to 95% occurring only once. The sample comprised naive CD8+ T cells from PBMCs. These receptor sequences come from a man younger than 35 in good health. Some clones in this sample may be carry-over from other donors' samples.

The chain uses TRBV29-1 and TRBJ2-1; D gene uncertain. The CDR3 is 13 amino acids. V was trimmed by 3 bases and J by 4 bases, leaving 10 bases between them. Germline CDR1 SQVTM, CDR2 ANQGSEA. The CDR3 DNA follows: TGCAGCGTTGAGGGTGCGAAGTACAATGAGCAGTTCTTC. As protein: CSVEGAKYNEQFF.

This clone was detected only a few times. The chain combines TRBV28 with TRBJ1-1, with a weak D call TRBD1 (5 bases). V lost 5 bases to trimming and J lost 4 bases, with 20 bases between them. The CDR3 totals 16 residues. In germline, CDR1 is MDHEN, CDR2 SYDVKM. CDR3 sequence: CASSPTAGWPVTEAFF. The CDR3 coding sequence is TGTGCCAGCAGTCCTACGGCAGGGTGGCCTGTCACTGAAGCTTTCTTT.

The J gene is TRBJ1-2, the V gene TRBV25-1, with D perhaps matching TRBD1 (6 bases). The V gene's germline CDR1 is MGHDK and CDR2 SYGVNS. The CDR3 totals 16 residues. Trimming took off 0 bases at V and 8 bases at J, with 19 bases between the two ends. The CDR3 DNA sequence: TGTGCCAGCAGTGAATATAAGGCCGGGGGGCCCAGGGGCTACACCTTC. Translation: CASSEYKAGGPRGYTF.

This rearrangement joins TRBV2 to TRBJ1-1; no firm D call. The CDR3 spans 15 residues. Germline V gene data show CDR1 as SNHLY and CDR2 as FYNNEI. Trimming removed 5 bases from V and 0 bases from J, with 13 bases in between. CDR3 DNA: TGTGCCAGCAGTCCTTATCCAGCCATGAACACTGAAGCTTTCTTT. Translating it yields CASSPYPAMNTEAFF.

This clone was recorded only once. The V gene is TRBV18, the J gene TRBJ1-2; D remains unclear. The CDR3 has 14 amino acids. V lost 6 bases and J lost 0, with 11 bases in between. The germline gives CDR1 KGHSH, CDR2 LQKENI. CDR3 coding DNA: TGTGCCAGCTCCCCCGGGCCGACTAACTATGGCTACACCTTC. The encoded protein is CASSPGPTNYGYTF.

The chain links TRBV5-1 to TRBJ1-2; D is perhaps TRBD1 (5 bases). Trimming shortened V by 3 bases and J by 2 bases, and 20 bases separated the two germline ends. Germline assignment: CDR1 SGHRS and CDR2 YFSETQ. CDR3 length equals 17 residues. The CDR3 loop reads CASSSAGLWSGNYGYTF. In DNA form, the CDR3 reads TGCGCCAGCAGCTCTGCTGGGCTATGGTCAGGGAACTATGGCTACACCTTC.

The V gene is TRBV14, the J gene TRBJ2-1; D not certain. The germline V and J ends were trimmed by 6 bases and 7 bases, with 13 bases remaining between them. CDR1 and CDR2 from the germline V gene are SGHDN and FVKESK. This CDR3 is 13 amino acids long. The CDR3 nucleotides read TGTGCCAGCAGTGACCGCCCCTGGAATGAGCAGTTCTTC. Protein sequence: CASSDRPWNEQFF.

The CDR3 loop reads CASSERQGAPYGYTF. For the CDR3, the DNA is TGTGCCAGCAGTGAGAGACAGGGGGCGCCCTATGGCTACACCTTC. The chain carries TRBV6-1 and TRBJ1-2; TRBD1 matches 10 bases. The CDR3 runs to 15 residues. Germline V gene lookup returns CDR1 MNHNS and CDR2 SASEGT. The V segment lost 3 bases and the J segment 4 bases; nucleotides outside the gene matches: 5.

This chain uses TRBV27 with TRBJ2-7, with 7 positions matching TRBD1. Per germline, CDR1 MNHEY and CDR2 SMNVEV (reference sequence). Trimming took 4 bases from V and 2 from J; bases not matched to a gene: 8. This CDR3 is 15 amino acids long. This CDR3 is CASSSMTGTPYEQYF. DNA of the CDR3: TGTGCCAGCAGTTCGATGACAGGGACCCCCTACGAGCAGTACTTC.

About this clone itself: This sample includes further DNA sequences coding for the same CDR3. This chain links TRBV28 with TRBJ2-7, with D hard to call. Looked up from germline, CDR1 is MDHEN and CDR2 is SYDVKM. This CDR3 is built from 11 residues. Trimming stripped 3 bases from V and 5 bases from J, with 5 bases between. CDR3: CASSFSDEQYF. CDR3 bases: TGTGCCAGCAGTTTTTCTGACGAGCAGTACTTC. Using reference TRBV28 and TRBJ2-7 for the parts outside the CDR3, the full variable domain is DVKVTQSSRYLVKRTGEKVFLECVQDMDHENMFWYRQDPGLGLRLIYFSYDVKMKEKGDIPEGYSVSREKKERFSLILESASTNQTSMYLCASSFSDEQYFGPGTRLTVT.

The chain couples TRBV30 to TRBJ1-5; D unclear. Germline CDR1 GTSNPN, CDR2 SVGIG (reference sequence). Trimming cost V 2 bases and J 0 bases, with 8 bases left between them. The CDR3 spans 14 residues. In DNA form, the CDR3 reads TGTGCCTGGAGTCTGACACTTAGCAATCAGCCCCAGCATTTT. Encoded protein: CAWSLTLSNQPQHF.

This sequence joins TRBV28 and TRBJ2-3; D uncertain. Trimming cost V 5 bases and J 4 bases, with 16 bases left between them. Germline-derived CDR1 and CDR2 are MDHEN and SYDVKM. The CDR3 runs to 15 residues. As DNA, the CDR3 is TGTGCCAGCAGTGTTCGGACCTCTGGGCCAGATACGCAGTATTTT. As protein: CASSVRTSGPDTQYF.

The chain is built from TRBV19 and TRBJ2-2; no definite D call. V lost 3 bases and J lost 3, with 14 bases in between. The germline CDR1 and CDR2 sequences are LNHDA and SQIVND (reference sequence). CDR3 size: 16 residues. The CDR3 DNA sequence: TGTGCCAGTAGTATTGGTCCAGGTTGGGACACCGGGGAGCTGTTTTTT. Amino acids: CASSIGPGWDTGELFF.

This chain uses TRBV28 with TRBJ2-3; a weak D match, TRBD1 (5 bases). Germline CDR1 reads MDHEN; CDR2 reads SYDVKM. Trimming left V 6 bases short and J 1 base short, with 14 bases between. The CDR3 consists of 15 residues. The CDR3 DNA sequence: TGTGCCAGCAGCCCTGGCCTAGGGGGCACAGATACGCAGTATTTT. It translates to CASSPGLGGTDTQYF.

The CDR3 coding sequence is TGCGCCAGCAGCGAAACCGCAATAGCGCGGCCGAACTACAATGAGCAGTTCTTC. This translates into CASSETAIARPNYNEQFF. The genes are TRBV5-1 and TRBJ2-1, with a weak D call TRBD2 (5 bases). This CDR3 comprises 18 residues. V lost 4 bases and J lost 3, with 23 bases in between. Looked up from germline, CDR1 is SGHRS and CDR2 is YFSETQ.

The chain is built from TRBV9 and TRBJ2-1; no clear D. Trimming removed 0 bases from V and 0 bases from J, with 19 bases in between. This CDR3 is 19 amino acids long. Looked up from germline, CDR1 is SGDLS and CDR2 is YYNGEE. CDR3 bases: TGTGCCAGCAGCGTAGACGGGTCTTCATTTAGGAGCTCCTACAATGAGCAGTTCTTC. This sequence encodes CASSVDGSSFRSSYNEQFF.

The CDR3 spells CASSPRTSGMYEQYF. CDR3 nucleotides: TGTGCCAGCAGCCCGAGGACTAGCGGGATGTACGAGCAGTACTTC. The J gene is TRBJ2-7, the V gene TRBV7-3, with TRBD2 matching 12 bases. The germline gives CDR1 SGHTA, CDR2 FQGTGA. With V trimmed by 5 bases and J by 4 bases, 6 bases remained unmatched. The CDR3 is made up of 15 amino acids.

The V gene is TRBV9, the J gene TRBJ1-2, with D possibly TRBD1 on 5 matching bases. From germline, CDR1 is SGDLS and CDR2 YYNGEE. V lost 3 bases and J lost 6, with 12 bases in between. The CDR3 is made up of 13 amino acids. The DNA for the CDR3 is TGTGCCAGCAGCGGTAGCGGGGCCAATGGCTACACCTTC. Its protein is CASSGSGANGYTF.

The rearrangement links TRBV29-1 to TRBJ2-5, with D perhaps assigned TRBD1 or TRBD2 (5 bases each). Trimming took off 3 bases at V and 3 bases at J, with 14 bases between the two ends. This CDR3 has 14 residues. The germline CDR1 and CDR2 sequences are SQVTM and ANQGSEA. Here the CDR3 DNA reads TGCAGCGTTGACGGCAGGCTGGGGGAAGAGACCCAGTACTTC. Amino acids: CSVDGRLGEETQYF.

This rearrangement joins TRBV11-3 to TRBJ2-7; D may be TRBD1 or TRBD2 (6 bases each). CDR1 is SGHNT, CDR2 YENEEA, per germline. The CDR3 is 13 residues long. V was clipped by 5 bases and J by 1 base, with 9 bases between them. Here the CDR3 DNA reads TGTGCCAGCAGCGAAGGGGGGTCCTACGAGCAGTACTTC. As protein: CASSEGGSYEQYF.